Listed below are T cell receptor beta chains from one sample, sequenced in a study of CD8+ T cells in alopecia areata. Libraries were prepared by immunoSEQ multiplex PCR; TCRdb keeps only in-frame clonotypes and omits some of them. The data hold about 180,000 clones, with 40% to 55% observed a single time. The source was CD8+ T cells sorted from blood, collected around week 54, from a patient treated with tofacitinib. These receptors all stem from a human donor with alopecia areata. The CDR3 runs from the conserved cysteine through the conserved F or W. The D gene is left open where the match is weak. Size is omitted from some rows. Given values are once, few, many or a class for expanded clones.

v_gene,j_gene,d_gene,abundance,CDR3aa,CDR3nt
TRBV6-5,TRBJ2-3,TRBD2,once,CASSFLAEDTDTQYF,TGTGCCAGCAGTTTTCTAGCGGAGGACACAGATACGCAGTATTTT
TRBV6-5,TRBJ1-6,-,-,CASRSLSGYNSPLHF,TGTGCCAGCAGGTCTCTGTCAGGGTATAATTCACCCCTCCACTTT
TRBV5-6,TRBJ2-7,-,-,CASSWAGSHEQYF,TGTGCCAGCAGCTGGGCAGGGAGCCACGAGCAGTACTTC
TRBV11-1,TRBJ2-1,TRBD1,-,CASSDRDRDSYNEQFF,TGTGCCAGCAGCGATCGAGACAGGGACAGCTACAATGAGCAGTTCTTC
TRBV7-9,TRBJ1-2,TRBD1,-,CASSPWDRAANYGYTF,TGTGCCAGCAGCCCCTGGGACAGGGCCGCTAACTATGGCTACACCTTC
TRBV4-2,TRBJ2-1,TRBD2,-,CASSQVLAGASYNEQFF,TGTGCCAGCAGCCAAGTCCTAGCGGGGGCCTCCTACAATGAGCAGTTCTTC
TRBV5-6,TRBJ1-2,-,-,CASSLGISNYGYTF,TGTGCCAGCAGCTTGGGGATCTCTAACTATGGCTACACCTTC
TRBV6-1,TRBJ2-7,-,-,CASSEYTGQIYEQYF,TGTGCCAGCAGTGAATATACGGGCCAGATATACGAGCAGTACTTC
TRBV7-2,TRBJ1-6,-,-,CASSLAGENSPLHF,TGTGCCAGCAGCTTAGCTGGGGAAAATTCACCCCTCCACTTT
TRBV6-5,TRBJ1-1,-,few,CASSYGRGYAFF,TGTGCCAGCAGTTATGGGAGGGGATATGCTTTCTTT
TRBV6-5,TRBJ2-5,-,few,CASSYGLETQYF,TGTGCCAGCAGTTACGGGTTGGAGACCCAGTACTTC
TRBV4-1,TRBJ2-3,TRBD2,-,CASSQVVPGLAADTQYF,TGCGCCAGCAGCCAAGTTGTCCCGGGACTAGCGGCAGATACGCAGTATTTT
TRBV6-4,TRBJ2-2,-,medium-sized,CASSKDNTGELFF,TGTGCCAGCAGCAAGGACAACACCGGGGAGCTGTTTTTT
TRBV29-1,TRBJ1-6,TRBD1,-,CSVDDRGYSPLHF,TGCAGCGTTGATGACAGGGGGTATTCACCCCTCCACTTT
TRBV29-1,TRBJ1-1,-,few,CSAEGRAGTEAFF,TGCAGCGCCGAGGGTAGGGCGGGAACTGAAGCTTTCTTT
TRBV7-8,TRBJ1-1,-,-,CASSLGGEGINTEAFF,TGTGCCAGCAGCTTAGGAGGGGAAGGGATTAACACTGAAGCTTTCTTT
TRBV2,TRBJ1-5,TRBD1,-,CASSEQGANQPQHF,TGTGCCAGCAGTGAACAGGGGGCGAATCAGCCCCAGCATTTT
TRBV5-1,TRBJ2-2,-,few,CASSLGTGTGELFF,TGCGCCAGCAGCTTGGGAACAGGCACCGGGGAGCTGTTTTTT
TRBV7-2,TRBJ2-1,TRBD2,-,CASSLTSGGYNEQFF,TGTGCCAGCAGCTTGACTAGCGGGGGGTACAATGAGCAGTTCTTC
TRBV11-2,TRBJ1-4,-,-,CASSLVRYNEKLFF,TGTGCCAGCAGCTTAGTCAGATATAATGAAAAACTGTTTTTT
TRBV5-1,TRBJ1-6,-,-,CASREQTISYNSPLHF,TGCGCCAGCAGAGAACAGACGATCTCCTATAATTCACCCCTCCACTTT
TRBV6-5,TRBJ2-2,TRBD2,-,CASRGLVITSGLFF,TGTGCCAGCAGAGGACTAGTCATTACTTCGGGACTGTTTTTT
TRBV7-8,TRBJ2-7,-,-,CASSLARGWSSYEQYF,TGTGCCAGCAGCTTAGCGCGGGGTTGGAGCTCCTACGAGCAGTACTTC
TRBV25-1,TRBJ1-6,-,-,CASSEFASSYNSPLHF,TGTGCCAGCAGTGAATTCGCGAGCTCCTATAATTCACCCCTCCACTTT
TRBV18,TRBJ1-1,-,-,CASSPSAEWGYTEAFF,TGTGCCAGCTCACCATCCGCGGAATGGGGGTACACTGAAGCTTTCTTT
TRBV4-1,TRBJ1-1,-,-,CASSPDKNTEAFF,TGCGCCAGCAGCCCCGACAAGAACACTGAAGCTTTCTTT
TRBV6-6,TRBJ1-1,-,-,CASSYPEGYTEAFF,TGTGCCAGCAGTTACCCGGAAGGGTACACTGAAGCTTTCTTT
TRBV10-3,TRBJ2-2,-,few,CASSGTNTGELFF,TGTGCCAGCAGTGGGACTAACACCGGGGAGCTGTTTTTT
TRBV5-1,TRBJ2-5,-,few,CASSPFPGNQETQYF,TGCGCCAGCAGCCCCTTTCCCGGGAACCAAGAGACCCAGTACTTC
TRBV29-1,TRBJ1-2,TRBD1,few,CSVGPDRGQGYTF,TGCAGCGTCGGACCCGACAGGGGGCAGGGCTACACCTTC